What follows describes a single TCR beta chain. What it binds is not known. The sample comes from a study of OX40 agonist ivuxolimab in advanced cancers. Study-wide findings and caveats: Partial responders dosed at 0.1-3.0 mg/kg displayed clonal expansion ranking among the lowest. There were, on average, more expanded clones in CD8+ T cells than in CD4+.

Data came from immunoSEQ multiplex PCR; TCRdb stores just in-frame clones and leaves some out. Here the sample spans around 79,000 clones, 85% to 90% being singletons. Germline CDR1 reads LNHDA; CDR2 reads SQIVND (reference sequence). V lost 5 bases and J lost 5; bases outside the gene matches: 5. The CDR3 has 14 amino acids. This material consisted of CD4+ or CD8+ T cells sorted from blood, taken in a trial of the OX40 agonist ivuxolimab. The clonotype comes from an adult with an advanced solid tumor such as melanoma, head and neck, liver or kidney cancer. The rearrangement links TRBV19 to TRBJ1-5, with 8 bases matching TRBD1. Here the CDR3 reads CASSPGQGYQPQHF. The CDR3 coding sequence is TGTGCCAGTAGTCCCGGACAGGGATATCAGCCCCAGCATTTT.